The TCR beta chain described here comes from a study of blood T cell dynamics during melanoma immunotherapy. Study background: Patients with metastatic melanoma got pembrolizumab or nivolumab-ipilimumab as first-line care.

Sequencing used immunoSEQ multiplex PCR; TCRdb keeps in-frame clones, though not all of them. The repertoire holds about 14,000 clones, around 86% seen once, with about 6.6% in the top ten. Only one count was recorded for this clone. Trimming removed 5 bases from V and 3 bases from J; junction bases left unmatched: 4. The germline CDR1 and CDR2 sequences are SGHTA and FQGNSA. The CDR3 consists of 15 residues. The time point: pre-treatment baseline. Samples come from before therapy and from week 3 after the first blockade cycle. The rearrangement links TRBV7-2 to TRBJ2-1; TRBD1 matches 10 bases. This receptor was taken from a human donor with melanoma. Sequencing was performed on blood, taken from a patient treated with checkpoint blockade. CDR3 loop: CASSGGTGDYNEQFF. The CDR3 coding sequence is TGTGCCAGCAGCGGGGGGACAGGGGACTACAATGAGCAGTTCTTC.